The clone carrying this T cell receptor beta chain was detected only a few times. Germline-derived CDR1 and CDR2 are SGHRS and YFSETQ. This CDR3 has 16 residues. V dropped 1 base and J dropped 0; count of bases not matched to a gene: 6. These data originate in a study of blood T cell repertoires in COVID-19. Study-level background: Samples taken during acute and convalescent COVID-19 were collected in the United States, Italy and Spain.

This table comes from immunoSEQ multiplex PCR, and its TCRdb copy is limited to in-frame clones, with some not included. The top ten clones hold 4.5% to 5.5% of a sample with under 250,000 clones, around four fifths of them seen once. During active infection, Seattle patients enrolled and were then monitored through disease. This sequence originates from a woman in her 70s with COVID-19, enrolled during active disease. Sequencing was done on a sample of peripheral blood. This chain connects TRBV5-1 to TRBJ1-1, with TRBD1 identical over 7 bases. The chain's CDR3 is CASSLFQGGVNTEAFF. The CDR3 DNA follows: TGCGCCAGCAGCTTGTTTCAGGGGGGAGTGAACACTGAAGCTTTCTTT.